Included here is one T cell receptor (beta chain) sequence, with context. The ends were cut back, 1 base at V and 0 bases at J, with 13 bases in the middle. CDR1 is SGHRS, CDR2 YFSETQ, per germline. The CDR3 has 16 amino acids. This record belongs to a study of blood T cell repertoires in COVID-19. Using immunoSEQ multiplex PCR, the repertoire was profiled, and TCRdb retains in-frame clones only, with some absent. There are around 200,000 clones in the sample; roughly 88% occur only once, and over 2.5% lies in the top ten. The source material was peripheral blood. This receptor was identified in a man aged 60 to 75 with acute or convalescent COVID-19. The chain is built from TRBV5-1 and TRBJ1-1; no clear D gene. CDR3 sequence reads: CASSLLGSGMNTEAFF. In DNA form, the CDR3 reads TGCGCCAGCAGCTTGTTGGGGTCGGGAATGAACACTGAAGCTTTCTTT. The full variable domain, with the rest looked up from reference TRBV5-1 and TRBJ1-1, is KAGVTQTPRYLIKTRGQQVTLSCSPISGHRSVSWYQQTPGQGLQFLFEYFSETQRNKGNFPGRFSGRQFSNSRSEMNVSTLELGDSALYLCASSLLGSGMNTEAFFGQGTRLTVV.